This T cell receptor beta chain comes out of a study of T-cell reconstitution after alpha-beta-depleted transplantation in children. Trimming cost V 0 bases and J 5 bases, with 13 bases left between them. CDR1 and CDR2 (germline): SQVTM, ANQGSEA. This CDR3 region has 14 residues. This clonotype was observed a few times. It was with unique molecular identifiers that the TCRbeta library was prepared. One entry per CDR3 protein results from TCRdb running MiXCR on the PCR reads. The profile shows about 540,000 distinct CDR3 sequences, approximately 20% of them singletons. The source of this sequence is a human donor who donated a stem cell graft to a child with acute lymphoblastic leukemia. This chain uses TRBV29-1 with TRBJ1-2, with a tentative D call TRBD1 (5 bases). The input for sequencing was PBMCs from the stem cell graft donor, taken from the stem cell graft. The CDR3 DNA sequence: TGCAGCGTTGAAGAAGGGGAACAGACTTATGGCTACACCTTC. Its protein product is CSVEEGEQTYGYTF.